What follows are 29 T cell receptor beta chains derived from one specimen sequenced in a study of cytomegalovirus exposure and HLA in healthy donors. The PCR made use of 60 Vbeta and 13 Jbeta primers. The repertoire was sequenced with immunoSEQ multiplex PCR; TCRdb's copy has only in-frame clones and lacks some. The sample has around 110,000 clones; around 66% are singletons. Sequenced material: PBMCs. The receptors here all came from a woman in her thirties or forties in good health and CMV-seropositive.

The chain couples TRBV9 to TRBJ2-7, with D tentatively TRBD1 (6 bases). The length of the CDR3 is 14 residues. Looked up from germline, CDR1 is SGDLS and CDR2 is YYNGEE. V dropped 4 bases and J dropped 3 bases, with 14 bases sitting between them. CDR3 nucleotides: TGTGCCAGCAGCTTTCCGACAGGACACTACGAGCAGTACTTC. Translated: CASSFPTGHYEQYF. The entire variable domain, with the rest obtained from reference TRBV9 and TRBJ2-7, is as follows: DSGVTQTPKHLITATGQRVTLRCSPRSGDLSVYWYQQSLDQGLQFLIQYYNGEERAKGNILERFSAQQFPDLHSELNLSSLELGDSALYFCASSFPTGHYEQYFGPGTRLTVT.

V is TRBV6-1 and J is TRBJ2-1; the D is unclear. V shed 10 bases and J shed 4 bases, with 14 bases lying between them. The length of the CDR3 is 13 residues. Germline CDR1 reads MNHNS; CDR2 reads SASEGT. In DNA, the CDR3 is TGTGCCACCGGCGGCCCTCCTTACAATGAGCAGTTCTTC. This sequence encodes CATGGPPYNEQFF.

This rearrangement joins TRBV10-2 to TRBJ2-7, with 10 bases that match TRBD2. The length of the CDR3 is 15 residues. J lost 4 bases, V lost 5 bases, and 8 bases had no gene match. From germline, CDR1 is WSHSY and CDR2 SAAADI. CDR3 bases: TGCGCCAGCAGTTCTACTAGCGGGATGCGGTACGAGCAGTACTTC. Translated, it gives CASSSTSGMRYEQYF.

The CDR3: CASSLGGRNQPQHF. The DNA of the CDR3 is TGTGCCAGCAGCTTAGGCGGGCGCAATCAGCCCCAGCATTTT. The chain carries TRBV5-4 and TRBJ1-5; D ambiguous. This CDR3 comprises 14 residues. V lost 2 bases and J lost 2, with 8 bases in between. CDR1 is SGHNT, CDR2 YYREEE, per germline (reference sequence).

The chain has TRBV5-6 and TRBJ2-7, with no clear D. The length of the CDR3 is 13 residues. V shed 2 bases and J shed 2 bases, with 8 bases lying between them. Germline CDR1 SGHDT, CDR2 YYEEEE. Here the CDR3 DNA reads TGTGCCAGCAGCTTAGACTTGACCTACGAGCAGTACTTC. Protein product: CASSLDLTYEQYF.

In DNA, the CDR3 is TGTGCCAGCAGTGAAGGGTTGCGGGACTACACCTTC. This encodes CASSEGLRDYTF. The chain recombines TRBV25-1 with TRBJ1-2; D remains unclear. Trimming left V 2 bases short and J 10 bases short, with 11 bases between. There are 12 residues in the CDR3. Germline V gene sequence: CDR1 MGHDK, CDR2 SYGVNS.

V and J are TRBV9 and TRBJ2-3; 9 positions agree with TRBD2. The J segment lost 4 bases and the V segment lost 3 bases, leaving 18 bases of the junction unmatched. This CDR3 is built from 19 residues. The germline CDR1 and CDR2 sequences are SGDLS and YYNGEE. CDR3 DNA sequence: TGTGCCAGCAGCGCCCAGAGCGGGAGTTTGGGCGGGAGGGCAGATACGCAGTATTTT. The encoded protein is CASSAQSGSLGGRADTQYF. Supplemented by reference TRBV9 and TRBJ2-3, the full variable domain reads DSGVTQTPKHLITATGQRVTLRCSPRSGDLSVYWYQQSLDQGLQFLIQYYNGEERAKGNILERFSAQQFPDLHSELNLSSLELGDSALYFCASSAQSGSLGGRADTQYFGPGTRLTVL.

This rearrangement joins TRBV7-2 to TRBJ2-5; a possible D gene is TRBD1 (5 bases). Per germline, CDR1 SGHTA and CDR2 FQGNSA. The CDR3 has 14 residues. The V and J ends lost 5 bases and 2 bases respectively, with 12 bases between them. The CDR3 sequence: CASSLDTSQETQYF. CDR3 DNA sequence: TGTGCCAGCAGCCTGGACACATCTCAAGAGACCCAGTACTTC.

This clone was recorded once. V is TRBV9 and J is TRBJ2-3; the D gene is possibly TRBD1 (7 bases). CDR1 is SGDLS and CDR2 is YYNGEE in the germline V gene. The CDR3 totals 15 residues. V shed 4 bases and J shed 9 bases, with 21 bases lying between them. CDR3 residues: CASSPDQPRGATQYF. In DNA, the CDR3 is TGTGCCAGCAGCCCAGACCAACCCAGGGGGGCCACGCAGTATTTT.

V usage is TRBV7-6 and J usage is TRBJ2-1; 15 bases line up with TRBD2. This CDR3 spans 17 amino acids. CDR1 and CDR2 (germline): SGHVS, FNYEAQ. V lost 5 bases, J lost 2 bases, and 4 bases stayed unmatched. The CDR3, as DNA: TGTGCCAGCAGCAAGGGACTAGCGGGAGGCCCCTACAATGAGCAGTTCTTC. It is translated as CASSKGLAGGPYNEQFF.

The chain uses TRBV5-1 and TRBJ2-1; 11 bases line up with TRBD1. V lost 3 bases to trimming and J lost 6 bases; unmatched junction nucleotides: 8. The germline CDR1 and CDR2 sequences are SGHRS and YFSETQ. This CDR3 is built from 16 residues. For the CDR3, the DNA is TGCGCCAGCAGCTCACAGGGACAGGGGGTCGGCAATGAGCAGTTCTTC. This gives the protein CASSSQGQGVGNEQFF.

The chain recombines TRBV2 with TRBJ2-3; TRBD1 aligns across 10 bases. The junction had 11 bases not matched to a gene; V was cut back by 7 bases and J by 7 bases. The CDR3 has 15 amino acids. Germline V CDR1 and CDR2: SNHLY, FYNNEI. The CDR3 nucleotides are TGTGCCAGCACGGTGGACAGGGGGTTCGGTCATACGCAGTATTTT. It specifies CASTVDRGFGHTQYF. The variable domain in full, completed from reference TRBV2 and TRBJ2-3, reads EPEVTQTPSHQVTQMGQEVILRCVPISNHLYFYWYRQILGQKVEFLVSFYNNEISEKSEIFDDQFSVERPDGSNFTLKIRSTKLEDSAMYFCASTVDRGFGHTQYFGPGTRLTVL.

The V and J genes are TRBV2 and TRBJ2-1, with D maybe TRBD2 (5 bases). V lost 11 bases and J lost 4, with 18 bases in between. The V gene's germline CDR1 is SNHLY and CDR2 FYNNEI. The CDR3 spans 14 residues. CDR3 in amino acids: CAGGRGIIYNEQFF. CDR3 sequence (DNA): TGTGCCGGTGGTAGAGGGATTATATACAATGAGCAGTTCTTC.

The chain employs TRBV4-1 and TRBJ2-3; D is possibly TRBD2 (7 bases). CDR3 length: 13 amino acids. Germline lookup yields CDR1 MGHRA and CDR2 YSYEKL. Trimming took off 5 bases at V and 5 bases at J, with 11 bases between the two ends. In nucleotides, the CDR3 is TGCGCCAGCAGCGGGGAGGGGGGAGATACGCAGTATTTT. Residues: CASSGEGGDTQYF.

The V and J genes are TRBV9 and TRBJ2-3; D remains unclear. V was trimmed by 0 bases and J by 5 bases, leaving 7 bases between them. This CDR3 is built from 13 residues. Germline V gene lookup returns CDR1 SGDLS and CDR2 YYNGEE. The CDR3 nucleotides read TGTGCCAGCAGCGTAGCTCGAGGAGATACGCAGTATTTT. It is translated as CASSVARGDTQYF.

The chain recombines TRBV5-1 with TRBJ1-2; possible D gene TRBD1, 6 bases. The ends were cut back, 1 base at V and 7 bases at J, with 11 bases in the middle. The CDR3 runs to 13 residues. The germline CDR1 and CDR2 sequences are SGHRS and YFSETQ. Written as DNA, the CDR3 is TGCGCCAGCAGCTTGCTGCAGGGGTCTGGCTACACCTTC. This codes for CASSLLQGSGYTF.

The rearrangement uses TRBV10-1 and TRBJ2-3; D might be TRBD2 (5 bases). Germline CDR1 WNHNN, CDR2 SYGVQD (reference sequence). This CDR3 spans 14 amino acids. The V gene lost 10 bases and the J gene lost 2 bases, with 16 bases spanning the gap. The DNA of the CDR3 is TGCGCCAAAAAAAGCGGACCGGCCACAGATACGCAGTATTTT. Amino acid sequence: CAKKSGPATDTQYF.

The rearrangement links TRBV15 to TRBJ1-5; the D gene is possibly TRBD1 (6 bases). Trimming shortened V by 1 base and J by 4 bases, and 20 bases separated the two germline ends. The CDR3 spans 18 residues. CDR1 is LNHNV, CDR2 YYDKDF, per germline (reference sequence). CDR3 sequence (DNA): TGTGCCACCAGCAGAGCAAGGGGGTCAGGGAGGGCTAATCAGCCCCAGCATTTT. Translating it yields CATSRARGSGRANQPQHF.

This CDR3 reads CASSLRQDTGELFF. The CDR3 region has the DNA TGCGCCAGCAGCTTAAGACAGGACACCGGGGAGCTGTTTTTT. V and J are TRBV5-1 and TRBJ2-2, with D maybe TRBD1 (6 bases). The CDR3 has 14 residues. V lost 2 bases and J 3 bases, leaving 8 bases between the germline ends. Germline lookup yields CDR1 SGHRS and CDR2 YFSETQ.

CDR3 bases: TGTGCCAGCAGCTTAGTCGGACAGGGACCGTCGAGGACCGGGGAGCTGTTTTTT. Translation: CASSLVGQGPSRTGELFF. J is TRBJ2-2 and V is TRBV7-2; 8 nucleotides match TRBD1. V lost 1 base to trimming and J lost 5 bases; unmatched junction nucleotides: 12. This CDR3 spans 18 amino acids. Germline V gene data show CDR1 as SGHTA and CDR2 as FQGNSA.

V usage is TRBV5-1 and J usage is TRBJ1-1; D might be TRBD1 (5 bases). Germline loops: CDR1 SGHRS, CDR2 YFSETQ. Trimming cost V 3 bases and J 7 bases, with 13 bases left between them. The CDR3 runs to 13 residues. For the CDR3, the DNA is TGCGCCAGCAGCTCGACACAGGAGAATGAAGCTTTCTTT. Translation gives CASSSTQENEAFF. Filled out from reference TRBV5-1 and TRBJ1-1, the complete variable domain reads KAGVTQTPRYLIKTRGQQVTLSCSPISGHRSVSWYQQTPGQGLQFLFEYFSETQRNKGNFPGRFSGRQFSNSRSEMNVSTLELGDSALYLCASSSTQENEAFFGQGTRLTVV.

V and J are TRBV7-3 and TRBJ2-7, with 10 nucleotides matching TRBD2. The CDR3 extends over 13 amino acids. The germline V gene has CDR1 SGHTA and CDR2 FQGTGA. V dropped 5 bases and J dropped 4; count of bases not matched to a gene: 2. CDR3 coding DNA: TGTGCCAGCAGCCCTAGCGGGAGTTACGAGCAGTACTTC. This encodes CASSPSGSYEQYF.

The chain combines TRBV27 with TRBJ1-2; TRBD1 agrees at 7 bases. The CDR3 has 17 residues. Germline CDR1 MNHEY, CDR2 SMNVEV (reference sequence). The V gene end was trimmed by 4 bases and the J gene end by 1 base; junction bases not matched to a gene: 12. CDR3 in DNA: TGTGCCAGCAGTTCACTCGGGACAGCCTCTCTTAACTATGGCTACACCTTC. Its protein is CASSSLGTASLNYGYTF.

This clone has just a few counts. V and J are TRBV27 and TRBJ2-7; 9 bases align to TRBD1. Per the germline V gene, CDR1 is MNHEY and CDR2 is SMNVEV (reference sequence). The J segment lost 7 bases and the V segment lost 8 bases, leaving 9 bases of the junction unmatched. The CDR3 consists of 13 residues. DNA of the CDR3: TGTGCCAGCGCCCGGGGACAGGGATGGGAGCAGTACTTC. Translated, it gives CASARGQGWEQYF.

This sequence joins TRBV7-2 and TRBJ2-1; unclear D gene. The CDR3 sequence is 15 residues long. Germline CDR1 is SGHTA and CDR2 is FQGNSA. Trimming cost V 4 bases and J 4 bases, with 14 bases left between them. The CDR3 DNA is TGTGCCAGCAGCTCCGACTGGAGCCCTTACAATGAGCAGTTCTTC. Encoded protein: CASSSDWSPYNEQFF.

The rearrangement links TRBV2 to TRBJ1-1, with 9 nucleotides matching TRBD1. Germline V lookup: CDR1 SNHLY, CDR2 FYNNEI. J lost 3 bases, V lost 9 bases, and 14 bases had no gene match. The CDR3 is 16 amino acids. CDR3 amino acids: CARDISVRTGDTEAFF. CDR3 in DNA: TGTGCCAGAGACATAAGTGTTAGGACAGGGGACACTGAAGCTTTCTTT.

V is TRBV10-3 and J is TRBJ2-7; 11 positions match TRBD1. The germline V gene has CDR1 ENHRY and CDR2 SYGVKD. This CDR3 has 15 residues. The trim removed 0 bases at V and 10 bases at J, leaving 8 bases unmatched. CDR3 coding DNA: TGTGCCATCAGTGAGTCGGCGGACAGGGGGCACCCCCAGTACTTC. Translating it yields CAISESADRGHPQYF.

The chain joins TRBV6-5 to TRBJ1-1, with D possibly being TRBD1 (5 bases). Looked up from germline, CDR1 is MNHEY and CDR2 is SVGAGI. The V and J ends lost 1 base and 4 bases respectively, with 16 bases between them. The CDR3 runs 16 residues. CDR3 nucleotides: TGTGCCAGCAGTTACTTCCTCGGGGGATTGGTCACTGAAGCTTTCTTT. Translating it yields CASSYFLGGLVTEAFF.

This clone was seen only a few times. The genes are TRBV2 and TRBJ1-1; D gene ambiguous. The V gene lost 7 bases and the J gene lost 5 bases, with 14 bases spanning the gap. The length of the CDR3 is 13 residues. Germline V gene data show CDR1 as SNHLY and CDR2 as FYNNEI. In DNA form, the CDR3 reads TGTGCCAGCACTAAGGAGGCCGGGACTGAAGCTTTCTTT. It yields the protein CASTKEAGTEAFF.